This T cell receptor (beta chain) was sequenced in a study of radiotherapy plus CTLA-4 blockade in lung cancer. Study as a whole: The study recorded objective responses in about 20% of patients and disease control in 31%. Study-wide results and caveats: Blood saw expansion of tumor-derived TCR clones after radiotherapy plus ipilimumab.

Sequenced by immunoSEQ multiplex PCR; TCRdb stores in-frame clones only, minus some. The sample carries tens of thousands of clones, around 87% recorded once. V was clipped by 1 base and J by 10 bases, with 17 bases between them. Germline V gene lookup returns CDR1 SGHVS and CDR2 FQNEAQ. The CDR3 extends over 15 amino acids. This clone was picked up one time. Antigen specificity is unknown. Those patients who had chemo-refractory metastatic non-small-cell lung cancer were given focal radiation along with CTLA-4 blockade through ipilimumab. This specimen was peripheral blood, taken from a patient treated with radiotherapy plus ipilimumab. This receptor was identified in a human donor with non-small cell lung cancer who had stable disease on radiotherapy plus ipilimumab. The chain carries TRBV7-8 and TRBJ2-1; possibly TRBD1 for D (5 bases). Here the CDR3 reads CASSLGRDLGKEQFF. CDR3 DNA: TGTGCCAGCAGCTTAGGCAGGGATTTGGGAAAAGAGCAGTTCTTC. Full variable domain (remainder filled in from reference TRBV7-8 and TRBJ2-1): GAGVSQSPRYKVAKRGQDVALRCDPISGHVSLFWYQQALGQGPEFLTYFQNEAQLDKSGLPSDRFFAERPEGSVSTLKIQRTQQEDSAVYLCASSLGRDLGKEQFFGPGTRLTVL.